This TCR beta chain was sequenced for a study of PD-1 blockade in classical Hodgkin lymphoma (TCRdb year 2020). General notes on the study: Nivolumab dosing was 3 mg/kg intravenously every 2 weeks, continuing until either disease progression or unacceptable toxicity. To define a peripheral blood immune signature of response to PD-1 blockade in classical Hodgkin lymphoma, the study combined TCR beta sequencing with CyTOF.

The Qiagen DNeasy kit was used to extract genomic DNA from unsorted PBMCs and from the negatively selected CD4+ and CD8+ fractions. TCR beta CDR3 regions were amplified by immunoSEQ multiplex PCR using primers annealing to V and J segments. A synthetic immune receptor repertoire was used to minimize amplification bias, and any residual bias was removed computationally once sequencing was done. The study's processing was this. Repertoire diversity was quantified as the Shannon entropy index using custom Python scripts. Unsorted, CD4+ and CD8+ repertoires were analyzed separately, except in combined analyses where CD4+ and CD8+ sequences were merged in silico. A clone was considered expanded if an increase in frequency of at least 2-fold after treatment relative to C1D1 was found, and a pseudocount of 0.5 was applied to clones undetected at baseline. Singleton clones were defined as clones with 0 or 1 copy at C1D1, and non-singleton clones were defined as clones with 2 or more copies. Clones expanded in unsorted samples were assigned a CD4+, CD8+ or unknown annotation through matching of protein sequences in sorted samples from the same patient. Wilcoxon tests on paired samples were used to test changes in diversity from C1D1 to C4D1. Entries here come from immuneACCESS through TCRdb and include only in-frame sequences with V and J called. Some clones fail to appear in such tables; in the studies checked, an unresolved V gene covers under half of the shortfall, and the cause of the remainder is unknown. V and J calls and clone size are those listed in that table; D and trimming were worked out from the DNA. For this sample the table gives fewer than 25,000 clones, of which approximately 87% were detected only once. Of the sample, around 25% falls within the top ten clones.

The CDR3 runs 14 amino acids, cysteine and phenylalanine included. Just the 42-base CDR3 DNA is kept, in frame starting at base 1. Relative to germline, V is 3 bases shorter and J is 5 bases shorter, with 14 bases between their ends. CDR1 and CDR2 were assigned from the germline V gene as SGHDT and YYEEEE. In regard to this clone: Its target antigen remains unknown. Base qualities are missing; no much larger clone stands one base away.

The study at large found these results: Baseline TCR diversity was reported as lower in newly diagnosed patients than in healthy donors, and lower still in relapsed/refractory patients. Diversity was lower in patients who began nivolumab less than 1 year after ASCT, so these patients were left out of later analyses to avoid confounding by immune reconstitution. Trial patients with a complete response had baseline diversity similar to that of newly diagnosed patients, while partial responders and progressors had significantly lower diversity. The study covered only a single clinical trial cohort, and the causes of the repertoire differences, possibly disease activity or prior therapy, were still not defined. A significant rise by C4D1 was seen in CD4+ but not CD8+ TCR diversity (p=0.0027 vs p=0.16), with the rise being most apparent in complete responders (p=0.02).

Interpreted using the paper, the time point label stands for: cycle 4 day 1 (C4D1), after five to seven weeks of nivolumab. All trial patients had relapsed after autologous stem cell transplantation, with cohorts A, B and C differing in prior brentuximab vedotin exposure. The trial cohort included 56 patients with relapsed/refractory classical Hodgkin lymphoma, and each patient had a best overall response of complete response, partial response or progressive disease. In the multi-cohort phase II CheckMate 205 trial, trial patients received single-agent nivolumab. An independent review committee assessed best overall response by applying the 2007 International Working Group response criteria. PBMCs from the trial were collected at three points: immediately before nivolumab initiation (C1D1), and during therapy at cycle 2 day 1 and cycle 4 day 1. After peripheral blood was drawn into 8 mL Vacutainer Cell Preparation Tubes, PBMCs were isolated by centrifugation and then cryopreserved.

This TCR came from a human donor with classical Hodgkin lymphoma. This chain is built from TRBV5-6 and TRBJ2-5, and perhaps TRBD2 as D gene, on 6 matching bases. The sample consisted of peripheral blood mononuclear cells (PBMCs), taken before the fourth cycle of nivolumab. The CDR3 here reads CASSSTSGWETQYF. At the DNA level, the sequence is TGTGCCAGCAGCTCGACTAGTGGATGGGAGACCCAGTACTTC.